The 10 T cell receptor beta chains given below trace back to one sample, sequenced in a study of shared T cell receptors in the human thymus. The protocol was immunoSEQ multiplex PCR, while the TCRdb copy is restricted to in-frame clones and leaves out a portion. The sample lists some 760,000 clones, 80% to 90% occurring once. Another study also made use of these data, one on human thymus T cells.

The sequenced material came from thymocytes. Source of these receptors: a girl under three years old with a congenital heart defect.

The chain couples TRBV6-5 to TRBJ2-7; D is undetermined. With 5 bases removed from V and 2 bases from J, the gap between germline ends came to 7 bases. The CDR3 contains 12 residues. CDR1 and CDR2 (germline): MNHEY, SVGAGI. The CDR3 DNA reads TGTGCCAGCAGTCGTACTCCCTACGAGCAGTACTTC. It encodes CASSRTPYEQYF.

The chain combines TRBV5-6 with TRBJ2-6; D is unresolved. Trimming stripped 4 bases from V and 4 bases from J, with 6 bases between. CDR1 SGHDT and CDR2 YYEEEE come from the germline V gene. This CDR3 spans 13 amino acids. The CDR3 protein is CASSKRGANVLTF. The DNA of the CDR3 is TGTGCCAGCAGCAAGAGAGGGGCCAACGTCCTGACTTTC.

As concerns this clone: One junction end disagrees with the germline gene, perhaps due to a read error. This chain joins TRBV28 and TRBJ1-2; D is unresolved. Germline V gives CDR1 MDHEN, CDR2 SYDVKM. The CDR3 covers 13 residues. The CDR3 sequence is CASNSHQAYGYIF. The CDR3 bases are TGTGCCAGCAATTCCCATCAGGCCTATGGCTACATCTTC.

Only a few counts were recorded for this clone. This chain links TRBV7-2 with TRBJ1-2; no definite D call. The CDR3 extends over 17 amino acids. Trimming removed 1 base at V and 5 bases at J, with 20 bases between. Germline CDR1 is SGHTA and CDR2 is FQGNSA. CDR3 in DNA: TGTGCCAGCAGCTTAGTCCTCGTTGTGCACAGCCTATATGGCTACACCTTC. Translating it yields CASSLVLVVHSLYGYTF.

V gene TRBV7-2 combines with J gene TRBJ1-6; TRBD1 matches at 7 bases. CDR1 is SGHTA, CDR2 FQGNSA, per germline. The CDR3 is 19 amino acids. V trimming: 5 bases; J trimming: 4 bases; junction bases outside the gene matches: 17. CDR3 region: CASSPDRGAPRGYNSPLHF. CDR3 in DNA: TGTGCCAGCAGCCCGGACAGAGGGGCACCCAGGGGGTATAATTCACCCCTCCACTTT.

V and J are TRBV5-6 and TRBJ1-2, with D uncertain. In germline, CDR1 is SGHDT, CDR2 YYEEEE. The CDR3 length is 13 residues. V lost 6 bases, J lost 7 bases, and 16 bases lay in between. The CDR3 spells CASTGLKPRGYTF. The CDR3 region has the DNA TGTGCCAGCACCGGGTTGAAGCCCCGTGGCTACACCTTC.

J is TRBJ2-7 and V is TRBV2; 7 bases align to TRBD1. The germline gives CDR1 SNHLY, CDR2 FYNNEI. V shed 7 bases and J 1 base; nucleotides not matched to a gene: 13. This CDR3 region has 16 residues. CDR3 amino acids: CASKEPTGAVSYEQYF. DNA for the CDR3: TGTGCCAGCAAAGAGCCAACAGGGGCAGTATCCTACGAGCAGTACTTC.

This clone has a single count. The V call is TRBV2, the J call TRBJ1-5; possibly TRBD1 for D (6 bases). The CDR3 totals 14 residues. Germline CDR1 reads SNHLY; CDR2 reads FYNNEI. The V gene lost 5 bases and the J gene lost 4 bases, with 12 bases spanning the gap. The CDR3 spells CASSLGTINQPQHF. The CDR3 DNA follows: TGTGCCAGCAGTTTGGGGACAATAAATCAGCCCCAGCATTTT.

The V gene is TRBV29-1, the J gene TRBJ2-3; TRBD1 matches 7 bases. CDR3 length equals 17 residues. The V gene end was trimmed by 6 bases and the J gene end by 5 bases; junction bases not matched to a gene: 20. The germline V gene encodes CDR1 SQVTM and CDR2 ANQGSEA. The chain's CDR3 is CSVLEETGIGGQDTQYF. CDR3 bases: TGCAGCGTCCTAGAAGAGACAGGTATAGGGGGCCAAGATACGCAGTATTTT.

The chain has TRBV7-3 and TRBJ1-1; perhaps TRBD1 as D (5 bases). V was clipped by 2 bases and J by 4 bases, with 11 bases between them. The V gene's germline CDR1 is SGHTA and CDR2 FQGTGA. CDR3 length equals 14 residues. The chain's CDR3 is CASSLGKGPTEAFF. CDR3 nucleotides: TGTGCCAGCAGCTTAGGGAAGGGGCCCACTGAAGCTTTCTTT.